This TCR beta chain was captured by sequencing in a study of T cell repertoires in cytomegalovirus infection. Study-wide background: It was the public TCR beta signatures that indicated both CMV infection and matching HLA type. General study results and limits: The ex vivo response was dominated by HLA-C-restricted CMV-specific TCR beta clonotypes.

The germline gives CDR1 MNHNY, CDR2 SVGAGI (reference sequence). There are 14 residues in the CDR3. The germline V and J ends were trimmed by 9 bases and 8 bases, with 20 bases remaining between them. Each CDR3 protein gets one entry after TCRdb re-called the reads with MiXCR. The table lists about 830,000 distinct CDR3 sequences, roughly 33% of them singletons. This clonotype was observed at least ten times. Antigen: not known. V usage is TRBV6-6 and J usage is TRBJ2-1, with D perhaps matching TRBD2 (5 bases). The source of this sequence is a human donor in good health (CMV status not recorded). Some clones in this sample may be carry-over from other donors' samples. The sample consisted of cultured CD8+ T cells from PBMCs, taken from culture after CMV antigen stimulation. The CDR3 DNA is TGTGCCAGTGTGGAGGCGGGCCCTACGGATGAGCAGTTCTTC. Amino acids: CASVEAGPTDEQFF.